The sequence of this TCR beta chain was determined in a study of T cells in narcolepsy. Study findings and constraints: Autoreactive HCRT-specific and TRIB2-specific clonotypes were marked in same-patient CSF-versus-blood CD4+ comparisons. Autoreactive clonotypes reportedly recurred in blood of same and different patients, not controls.

The data were produced by immunoSEQ multiplex PCR, yet TCRdb's version contains in-frame clones alone and is incomplete. The data contain more than 2,000 clones, approximately 24% of them singletons. By its share, this clone is medium-sized (0.01 to 0.1%). Antigen specificity is unknown. Deletions cut 1 base from V and 12 bases from J, with 12 bases between. The germline CDR1 and CDR2 sequences are MGHDK and SYGVNS. The CDR3 has 13 amino acids. The sequenced sample was cultured CD4+ T cells from cerebrospinal fluid. The chain has TRBV25-1 and TRBJ1-4; a possible D gene is TRBD1 (5 bases). The TCR sequence derives from a human donor with narcolepsy. In DNA form, the CDR3 reads TGTGCCAGCAGTGAATTTGGGAGAGGGGAACTGTTTTTT. This codes for CASSEFGRGELFF.